The T cell receptor beta chain under discussion was sequenced for a study of blood T cells in healthy people across ages. This clonotype occurred a few times. Its antigen is currently unknown. Then a second PCR, running roughly 7 to 11 cycles, was carried out with a sample-barcoded 5' primer and a J-beta primer mix. Every individual sample yielded 2.5 million or more paired-end reads (each containing CDR3). TCRdb re-called the 5' RACE reads with MiXCR, one entry per CDR3 protein. The sample lists 850,000 to 1,000,000 distinct CDR3 sequences; 48% were seen once. Overall study results and limits: Naive CD4+ cells and diversity were both higher in long-lived donors than in aged donors.

J gave up 1 base and V 3 bases, and 5 bases lay outside the gene matches. The CDR3 covers 15 residues. CDR1 is DFQATT and CDR2 is SNEGSKA in the germline V gene (reference sequence). The rearrangement uses TRBV20-1 and TRBJ2-5; 10 nucleotides line up with TRBD1. The sequenced material came from blood. The clonotype comes from a man aged 25 to 40 in good health. The CDR3 region has the DNA TGCAGTGCTAGGAGGACAGGGGGTATCCAAGAGACCCAGTACTTC. This sequence encodes CSARRTGGIQETQYF.